This TCR beta chain was captured by sequencing in a study of blood T cell repertoires in COVID-19. The germline gives CDR1 SNHLY, CDR2 FYNNEI. Trimming took off 3 bases at V and 4 bases at J, with 18 bases between the two ends. This CDR3 has 16 amino acids. Assay used: immunoSEQ multiplex PCR; TCRdb lists only in-frame clones, some missing. The table includes under 500,000 clones, around 89% detected once. The chain uses TRBV2 and TRBJ2-5; a weak D match, TRBD2 (6 bases). The source is a woman between 25 and 40 years old with acute or convalescent COVID-19. The sample taken for sequencing was peripheral blood. CDR3 nucleotide sequence: TGTGCCAGCAGTGAGTTTGGGGACGGGAGCCGAGAGACCCAGTACTTC. It is translated as CASSEFGDGSRETQYF.